The clone carrying this T cell receptor (beta chain) occurred many times. In the study's own analysis: There were no quality scores in the junction-only immunoSEQ sequences, so filtering differed. TCRdb's table, derived via immunoSEQ multiplex PCR, lists solely in-frame clones and lacks some. Clone size and V and J calls were adopted from that table, with D and trimming inferred from the DNA. The sample has approximately 120,000 clones, over 65% seen once. The data were taken from a study of shared clonotypes between healthy human individuals. The trim removed 2 bases at V and 0 bases at J, leaving 3 bases unmatched. The germline V gene has CDR1 MNHNS and CDR2 SASEGT. CDR3 length: 17 amino acids.

The sequence came from a woman aged 30 to 39 in good health. What was sequenced was memory CD8+ T cells sorted from blood. As to subset: CD45RO+ cells pooled with CCR7-negative TemRA cells. The chain is built from TRBV6-1 and TRBJ2-6; the match to TRBD2 covers 8 bases. The CDR3 nucleotides read TGTGCCAGCAGTGAAATGGCGGGAGGCTCTGGGGCCAACGTCCTGACTTTC. It translates to CASSEMAGGSGANVLTF.